One and the same sample provided the 2 T cell receptor beta chains below, sequenced in a study of response to subunit inactivated influenza vaccine. TCRdb passed the RT-PCR reads through MiXCR, listing each CDR3 protein once. The sample lists fewer than 750,000 distinct CDR3 sequences, about 14% occurring once. The material was PBMCs from blood, obtained 12 days after vaccination. Receptors were obtained from a man aged 50 or older who received an inactivated influenza vaccine.

This clonotype came up a few times. The V call is TRBV4-3, the J call TRBJ2-3, with D perhaps TRBD2 (5 bases). Looked up from germline, CDR1 is LGHNA and CDR2 is YSLEER. The CDR3 runs to 15 residues. Deletions cut 1 base from V and 2 bases from J, with 10 bases between. CDR3 sequence: CASSQGLANTDTQYF. The DNA for the CDR3 is TGCGCCAGCAGCCAAGGCCTAGCAAACACAGATACGCAGTATTTT.

This clonotype was recorded many times. DNA of the CDR3: TGTGCCAGCAGCTCGAACTCCTACAATGAGCAGTTCTTC. Protein: CASSSNSYNEQFF. V usage is TRBV28 and J usage is TRBJ2-1, with D hard to call. The CDR3 has 13 amino acids. The V end lost 6 bases, the J end lost 0 bases, and 6 bases lay between the germline ends. The germline gives CDR1 MDHEN, CDR2 SYDVKM.